This T cell receptor (beta chain) comes out of a study of cytomegalovirus exposure and HLA in healthy donors. Details on this clone: Its antigen is unknown.

CDR1 is MDHEN, CDR2 SYDVKM, per germline. The J segment lost 1 base and the V segment lost 5 bases, leaving 4 bases of the junction unmatched. The CDR3 consists of 14 residues. Data came from immunoSEQ multiplex PCR; TCRdb stores just in-frame clones and leaves some out. The sample lists about 280,000 clones; 85% to 90% were seen once. Study observations and caveats: A later analysis found first-cohort TCR clusters tended to co-occur in the 110 or so validation repertoires. TCR beta chains numbering 164 were designated cytomegalovirus-associated.

Donors came from a validation cohort of over 100 subjects, distinct from the first 666-subject cohort. The sample consisted of PBMCs. This sequence joins TRBV28 and TRBJ2-5, with 7 bases aligning to TRBD1. The TCR comes from a woman between 18 and 29 years old in good health and CMV-seronegative. For the CDR3, the DNA is TGTGCCAGCAGTGGATGGGACAGCCAAGAGACCCAGTACTTC. Protein: CASSGWDSQETQYF.